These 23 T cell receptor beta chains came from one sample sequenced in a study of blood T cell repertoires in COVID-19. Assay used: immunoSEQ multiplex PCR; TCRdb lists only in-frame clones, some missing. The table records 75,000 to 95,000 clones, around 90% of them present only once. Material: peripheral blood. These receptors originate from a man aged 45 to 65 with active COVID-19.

DNA for the CDR3: TGTGCCAGCAGTTTATCGAAACAGAAACACTACTATGGCTACACCTTC. This gives the protein CASSLSKQKHYYGYTF. J is TRBJ1-2 and V is TRBV27; no firm D call. CDR3 length equals 16 residues. Germline V gives CDR1 MNHEY, CDR2 SMNVEV (reference sequence). The germline V and J ends were trimmed by 0 bases and 3 bases, with 14 bases remaining between them.

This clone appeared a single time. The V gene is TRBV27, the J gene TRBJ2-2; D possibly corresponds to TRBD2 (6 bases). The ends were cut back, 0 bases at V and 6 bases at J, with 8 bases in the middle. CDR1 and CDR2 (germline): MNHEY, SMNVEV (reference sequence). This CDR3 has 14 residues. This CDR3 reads CASSLSGGPGELFF. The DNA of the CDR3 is TGTGCCAGCAGTTTATCCGGGGGTCCCGGGGAGCTGTTTTTT.

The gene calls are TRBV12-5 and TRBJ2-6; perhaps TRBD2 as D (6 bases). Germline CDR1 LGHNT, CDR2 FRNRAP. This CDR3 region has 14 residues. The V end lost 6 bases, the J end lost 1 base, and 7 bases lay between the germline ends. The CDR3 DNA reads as TGTGCTAGTGGGGAGGGGTCTGGGGCCAACGTCCTGACTTTC. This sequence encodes CASGEGSGANVLTF.

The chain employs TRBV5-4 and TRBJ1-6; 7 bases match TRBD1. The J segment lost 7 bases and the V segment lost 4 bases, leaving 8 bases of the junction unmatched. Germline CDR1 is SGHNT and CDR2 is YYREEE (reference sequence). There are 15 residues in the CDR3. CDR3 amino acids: CASSAMTGRNSPLHF. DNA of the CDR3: TGTGCCAGCAGCGCTATGACAGGGAGAAATTCACCCCTCCACTTT.

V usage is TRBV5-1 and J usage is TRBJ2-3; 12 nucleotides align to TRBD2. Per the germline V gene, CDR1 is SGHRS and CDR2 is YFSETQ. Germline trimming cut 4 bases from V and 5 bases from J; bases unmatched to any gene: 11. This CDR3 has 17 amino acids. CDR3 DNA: TGCGCCAGCAGCCTGTCAGTGACTAGCGGGGGAGGAGATACGCAGTATTTT. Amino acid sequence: CASSLSVTSGGGDTQYF.

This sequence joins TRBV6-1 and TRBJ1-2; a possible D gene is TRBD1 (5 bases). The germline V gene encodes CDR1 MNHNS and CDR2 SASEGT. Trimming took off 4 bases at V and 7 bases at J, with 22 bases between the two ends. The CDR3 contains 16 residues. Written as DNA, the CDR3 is TGTGCCAGCAGTGCCCTGGGATCAGGGATCAGAGGTGGCTACACCTTC. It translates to CASSALGSGIRGGYTF.

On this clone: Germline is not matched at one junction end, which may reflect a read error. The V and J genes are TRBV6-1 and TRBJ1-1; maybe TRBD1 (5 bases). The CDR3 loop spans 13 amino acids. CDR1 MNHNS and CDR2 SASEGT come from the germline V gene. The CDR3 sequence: CASIETGNTEAFF. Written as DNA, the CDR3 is TGTGCCAGCATTGAAACAGGGAACACTGAAGCTTTCTTT.

CDR3 loop: CASSPPGGASYEQYF. DNA of the CDR3: TGTGCCAGCAGTCCACCAGGGGGCGCATCGTACGAGCAGTACTTC. The J gene is TRBJ2-7, the V gene TRBV27; 8 bases match TRBD1. CDR3 length: 15 residues. Germline V gives CDR1 MNHEY, CDR2 SMNVEV (reference sequence). The junction had 10 bases not matched to a gene; V was cut back by 5 bases and J by 4 bases.

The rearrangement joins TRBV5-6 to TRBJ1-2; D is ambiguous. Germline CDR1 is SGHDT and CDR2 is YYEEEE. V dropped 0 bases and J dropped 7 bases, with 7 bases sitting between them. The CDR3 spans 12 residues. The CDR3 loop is CASSLGGVGYTF. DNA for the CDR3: TGTGCCAGCAGCTTGGGCGGCGTTGGCTACACCTTC.

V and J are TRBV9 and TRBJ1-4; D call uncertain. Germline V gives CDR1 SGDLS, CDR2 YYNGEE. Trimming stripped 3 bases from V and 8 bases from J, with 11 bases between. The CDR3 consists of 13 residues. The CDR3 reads CASSAGVLEKLFF. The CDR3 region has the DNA TGTGCCAGCAGCGCCGGTGTTCTGGAAAAACTGTTTTTT.

The CDR3 sequence: CASTPASAGYSNEQYF. DNA of the CDR3: TGTGCCAGCACCCCCGCCTCGGCGGGATACAGCAACGAGCAGTACTTC. The V and J genes are TRBV5-5 and TRBJ2-7; D might be TRBD2 (6 bases). V was pared by 6 bases and J by 5 bases, with 24 bases between. The germline V gene has CDR1 SGHKS and CDR2 YYEKEE (reference sequence). CDR3 length: 16 amino acids.

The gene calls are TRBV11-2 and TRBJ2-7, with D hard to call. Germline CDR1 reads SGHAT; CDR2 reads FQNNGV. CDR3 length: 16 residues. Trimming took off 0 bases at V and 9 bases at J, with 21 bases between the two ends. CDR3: CASSLDHNSRPTRQYF. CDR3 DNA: TGTGCCAGCAGCTTAGATCACAACAGTCGTCCTACGAGGCAGTACTTC.

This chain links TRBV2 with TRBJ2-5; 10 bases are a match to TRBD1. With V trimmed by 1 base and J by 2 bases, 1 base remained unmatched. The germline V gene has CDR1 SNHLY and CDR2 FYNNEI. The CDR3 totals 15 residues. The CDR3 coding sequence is TGTGCCAGCAGTGAAGGGGGACAGGGGCAAGAGACCCAGTACTTC. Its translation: CASSEGGQGQETQYF.

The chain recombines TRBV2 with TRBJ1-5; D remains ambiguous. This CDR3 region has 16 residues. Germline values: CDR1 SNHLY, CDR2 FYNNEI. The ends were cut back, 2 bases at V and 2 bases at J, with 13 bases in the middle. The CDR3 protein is CASSEMSYYGNQPQHF. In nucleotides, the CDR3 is TGTGCCAGCAGTGAAATGAGTTATTATGGCAATCAGCCCCAGCATTTT. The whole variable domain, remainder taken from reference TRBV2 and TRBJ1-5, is EPEVTQTPSHQVTQMGQEVILRCVPISNHLYFYWYRQILGQKVEFLVSFYNNEISEKSEIFDDQFSVERPDGSNFTLKIRSTKLEDSAMYFCASSEMSYYGNQPQHFGDGTRLSIL.

The CDR3 protein is CASSLGLGEKLFF. CDR3 sequence (DNA): TGTGCCAGCAGTTTAGGGCTTGGTGAAAAACTGTTTTTT. The chain recombines TRBV28 with TRBJ1-4, with D unresolved. The CDR3 covers 13 residues. The germline V gene encodes CDR1 MDHEN and CDR2 SYDVKM. V lost 2 bases and J 7 bases, leaving 8 bases between the germline ends.

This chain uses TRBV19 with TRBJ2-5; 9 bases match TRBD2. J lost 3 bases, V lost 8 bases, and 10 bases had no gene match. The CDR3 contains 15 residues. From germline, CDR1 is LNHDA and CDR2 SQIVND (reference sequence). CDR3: CASGTVAGAKETQYF. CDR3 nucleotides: TGTGCCAGTGGGACGGTAGCGGGAGCAAAAGAGACCCAGTACTTC.

The CDR3 sequence is CASRTVSYGYTF. DNA for the CDR3: TGTGCCAGTAGGACAGTGTCCTATGGCTACACCTTC. The rearrangement joins TRBV19 to TRBJ1-2; a weak D match, TRBD1 (5 bases). Germline CDR1 LNHDA, CDR2 SQIVND (reference sequence). Trimming removed 6 bases from V and 4 bases from J, with 9 bases in between. CDR3 length equals 12 residues.

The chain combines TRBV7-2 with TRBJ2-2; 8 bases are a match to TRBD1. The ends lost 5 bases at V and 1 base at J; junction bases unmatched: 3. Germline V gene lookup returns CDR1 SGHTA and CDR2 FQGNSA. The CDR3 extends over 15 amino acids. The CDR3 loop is CASSPGTGNTGELFF. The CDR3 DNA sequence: TGTGCCAGCAGCCCCGGGACAGGGAACACCGGGGAGCTGTTTTTT.

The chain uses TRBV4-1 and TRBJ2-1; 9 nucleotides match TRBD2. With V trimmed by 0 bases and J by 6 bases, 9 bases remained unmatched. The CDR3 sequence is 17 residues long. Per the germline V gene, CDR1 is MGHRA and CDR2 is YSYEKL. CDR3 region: CASSQEGASGKGNEQFF. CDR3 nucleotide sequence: TGCGCCAGCAGCCAAGAGGGGGCTAGCGGGAAAGGCAATGAGCAGTTCTTC.

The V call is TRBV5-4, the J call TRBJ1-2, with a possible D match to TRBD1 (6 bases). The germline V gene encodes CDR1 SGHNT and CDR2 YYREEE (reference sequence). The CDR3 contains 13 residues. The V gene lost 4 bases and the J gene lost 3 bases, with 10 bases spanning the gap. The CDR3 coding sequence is TGTGCCAGCAGCCTCGACAGGTACTATGGCTACACCTTC. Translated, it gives CASSLDRYYGYTF. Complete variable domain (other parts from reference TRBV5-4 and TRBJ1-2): ETGVTQSPTHLIKTRGQQVTLRCSSQSGHNTVSWYQQALGQGPQFIFQYYREEENGRGNFPPRFSGLQFPNYSSELNVNALELDDSALYLCASSLDRYYGYTFGSGTRLTVV.

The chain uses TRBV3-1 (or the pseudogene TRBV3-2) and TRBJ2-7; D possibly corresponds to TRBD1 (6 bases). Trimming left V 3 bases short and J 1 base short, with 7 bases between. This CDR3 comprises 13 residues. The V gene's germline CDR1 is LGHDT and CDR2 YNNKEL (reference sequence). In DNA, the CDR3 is TGTGCCAGCAGCCACGGACAGTCCTACGAGCAGTACTTC. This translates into CASSHGQSYEQYF.

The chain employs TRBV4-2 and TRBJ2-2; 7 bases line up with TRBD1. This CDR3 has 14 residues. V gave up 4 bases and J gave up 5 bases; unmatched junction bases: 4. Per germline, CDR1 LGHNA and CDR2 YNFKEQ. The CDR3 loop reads CASSRQGDTGELFF. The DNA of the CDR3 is TGTGCCAGCAGCCGGCAGGGGGATACCGGGGAGCTGTTTTTT.

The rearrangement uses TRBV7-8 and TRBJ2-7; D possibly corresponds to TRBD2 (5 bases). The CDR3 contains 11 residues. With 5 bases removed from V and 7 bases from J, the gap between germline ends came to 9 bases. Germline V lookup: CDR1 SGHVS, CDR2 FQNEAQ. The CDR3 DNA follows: TGTGCCAGCAGCCTCCAGCGGGAGCAGTACTTC. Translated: CASSLQREQYF.